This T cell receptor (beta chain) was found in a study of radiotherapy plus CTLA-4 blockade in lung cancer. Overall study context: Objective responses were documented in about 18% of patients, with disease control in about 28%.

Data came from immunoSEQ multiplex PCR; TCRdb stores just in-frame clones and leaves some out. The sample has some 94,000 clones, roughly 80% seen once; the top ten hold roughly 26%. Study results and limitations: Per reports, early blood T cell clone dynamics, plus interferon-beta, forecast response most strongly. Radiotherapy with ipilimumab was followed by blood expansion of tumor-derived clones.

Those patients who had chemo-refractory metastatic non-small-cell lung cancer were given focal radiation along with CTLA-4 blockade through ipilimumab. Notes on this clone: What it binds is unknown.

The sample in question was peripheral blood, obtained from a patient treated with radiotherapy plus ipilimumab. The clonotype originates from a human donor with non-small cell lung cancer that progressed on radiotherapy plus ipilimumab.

The CDR3 sequence is CSASQGYNEQFF. DNA of the CDR3: TGCAGCGCCTCACAGGGTTACAATGAGCAGTTCTTC. The gene calls are TRBV29-1 and TRBJ2-1; TRBD1 is a possible D gene (6 bases). V was shortened by 7 bases and J by 4 bases, with 11 bases between the two germline ends. The CDR3 loop spans 12 amino acids. Germline V gives CDR1 SQVTM, CDR2 ANQGSEA.